The 7 T cell receptor beta chains in this list originate from one sample, sequenced in a study of T cells in Graves' hyperthyroidism and ophthalmopathy. TCR beta CDR3 regions were amplified from RNA transcripts. The primer set for the first-round RT-PCR of the TCR CDR3 was HTBI. TCRdb re-derived calls from the multiplex PCR reads in MiXCR, one entry per CDR3 protein. The table has about 380,000 distinct CDR3 sequences, more than 12% seen once. Input material: blood. Receptor source: a woman in her 30s with Graves' ophthalmopathy.

As regards this clonotype: One base away lies a much larger clone, so this may be a sequencing read error. J is TRBJ2-7 and V is TRBV13; D is uncertain. Per the germline V gene, CDR1 is PRHDT and CDR2 is FYEKMQ (reference sequence). The CDR3 contains 13 residues. Trimming took off 4 bases at V and 0 bases at J, with 7 bases between the two ends. CDR3 residues: CASSSAFSYEQYF. The CDR3 DNA is TGTGCCAGCAGCTCGGCATTCTCCTACGAGCAGTACTTC.

This clonotype was counted many times. The J gene is TRBJ2-7, the V gene TRBV19, with 9 bases matching TRBD1. This CDR3 contains 16 residues. CDR1 and CDR2 from the germline V gene are LNHDA and SQIVND (reference sequence). Losses at the gene ends were 3 bases for V and 2 bases for J; bases not matched to a gene: 8. The CDR3 DNA reads as TGTGCCAGTAGTATCTCAACAGGGGGCCGAACCTACGAGCAGTACTTC. This gives the protein CASSISTGGRTYEQYF. Based on the CDR3 plus reference TRBV19 and TRBJ2-7, the full variable domain is DGGITQSPKYLFRKEGQNVTLSCEQNLNHDAMYWYRQDPGQGLRLIYYSQIVNDFQKGDIAEGYSVSREKKESFPLTVTSAQKNPTAFYLCASSISTGGRTYEQYFGPGTRLTVT.

The chain joins TRBV29-1 to TRBJ1-2; D gene ambiguous. This CDR3 region has 13 residues. Germline-derived CDR1 and CDR2 are SQVTM and ANQGSEA. V was trimmed by 8 bases and J by 0 bases, leaving 13 bases between them. CDR3 amino acids: CSTGLGSNYGYTF. CDR3 in DNA: TGCAGCACCGGGCTCGGGTCTAACTATGGCTACACCTTC. Using reference TRBV29-1 and TRBJ1-2 for the parts outside the CDR3, the full variable domain is SAVISQKPSRDICQRGTSLTIQCQVDSQVTMMFWYRQQPGQSLTLIATANQGSEATYESGFVIDKFPISRPNLTFSTLTVSNMSPEDSSIYLCSTGLGSNYGYTFGSGTRLTVV.

This clonotype was detected many times. The chain employs TRBV28 and TRBJ2-7, with a weak D call TRBD1 (6 bases). Per the germline V gene, CDR1 is MDHEN and CDR2 is SYDVKM. The CDR3 extends over 14 amino acids. Trimming pared 3 bases from V and 3 bases from J, leaving 12 bases between. CDR3 nucleotides: TGTGCCAGCAGTTTGACAGGAGAGAACTACGAGCAGTACTTC. Amino acid sequence: CASSLTGENYEQYF.

The chain combines TRBV2 with TRBJ2-2; 7 bases align to TRBD1. Losses at the gene ends were 8 bases for V and 5 bases for J; bases not matched to a gene: 14. This CDR3 has 16 residues. From germline, CDR1 is SNHLY and CDR2 FYNNEI. The CDR3 here is CASVPGTVGFTGELFF. In DNA form, the CDR3 reads TGTGCCAGCGTCCCCGGGACAGTAGGTTTTACCGGGGAGCTGTTTTTT.

Remarks on this clonotype: Germline is not matched at one junction end, which may reflect a read error. The chain uses TRBV6-1 and TRBJ1-2; 7 bases fit TRBD1. The V gene's germline CDR1 is MNHNS and CDR2 SASEGT. The CDR3 runs 14 residues. CDR3 in amino acids: CASSTGTANYGYTF. CDR3 nucleotide sequence: TGTGCCAGCAGTACAGGGACAGCTAACTATGGTTACACCTTC.

This clonotype has ten or more counts. The rearrangement uses TRBV11-3 and TRBJ2-1; no reliable D call. CDR3 length: 11 residues. Germline-derived CDR1 and CDR2 are SGHNT and YENEEA. The germline V and J ends were trimmed by 1 base and 9 bases, with 4 bases remaining between them. The CDR3 sequence: CASSLGVEQFF. In DNA form, the CDR3 reads TGTGCCAGCAGCTTAGGGGTTGAGCAGTTCTTC.